This entry lists 20 T cell receptor beta chains sequenced from one sample in a study of blood T cells in healthy people across ages. Primed by a sample-barcoded 5' primer and a J-beta primer mix, a second PCR proceeded for 7 to 11 cycles. TCRdb called the 5' RACE reads again in MiXCR, with one record for every CDR3 protein. The profile shows around 1,900,000 distinct CDR3 sequences, 35% to 50% of them singletons. Material for sequencing was blood. The receptors derive from a human donor in good health.

On this clonotype: One end of the junction varies from germline; a read error may be responsible. The chain has TRBV20-1 and TRBJ1-4; tentative D call: TRBD1 (6 bases). CDR3 length equals 13 residues. Germline values: CDR1 DFQATT, CDR2 SNEGSKA (reference sequence). The CDR3 DNA is TGCAGTGCTATGGTGGGGGCTGGAGAAAGACTGTTTTTT. Translated, it gives CSAMVGAGERLFF.

This clonotype has more than one count but fewer than ten. The chain uses TRBV7-9 and TRBJ2-7, with TRBD2 matching 7 bases. This CDR3 region has 17 residues. Trimming took 2 bases from V and 0 from J; bases not matched to a gene: 10. Germline V CDR1 and CDR2: SEHNR, FQNEAQ (reference sequence). CDR3 sequence reads: CASSLSAGETNSYEQYF. Here the CDR3 DNA reads TGTGCCAGCAGCTTAAGCGCGGGGGAGACCAACTCCTACGAGCAGTACTTC.

The rearrangement uses TRBV4-3 and TRBJ1-2; tentative D call: TRBD1 (6 bases). This CDR3 is 13 amino acids long. Trimming left V 0 bases short and J 8 bases short, with 10 bases between. Germline CDR1 is LGHNA and CDR2 is YSLEER. CDR3 protein: CASSQDTQGGYTF. The CDR3 DNA reads TGCGCCAGCAGCCAAGATACGCAGGGGGGCTACACCTTC.

J is TRBJ2-3 and V is TRBV6-1; the D gene is possibly TRBD2 (5 bases). The ends were cut back, 11 bases at V and 2 bases at J, with 17 bases in the middle. Germline V gene sequence: CDR1 MNHNS, CDR2 SASEGT. The CDR3 loop spans 14 amino acids. The CDR3 region has the DNA TGTGCCTCCTTTAGAGGTAGCGACACAGATACGCAGTATTTT. Amino acids: CASFRGSDTDTQYF.

The chain uses TRBV20-1 and TRBJ2-4; D perhaps matches TRBD1 (6 bases). The end of the DNA fits TRBJ2-7 better, so the J call may be wrong. This CDR3 comprises 15 residues. Germline V gene sequence: CDR1 DFQATT, CDR2 SNEGSKA (reference sequence). CDR3 coding DNA: TGCAGTGCCCCCGCCAGAGACAGGAACTCCTACGAGCAGTACTTC. Protein sequence: CSAPARDRNSYEQYF.

Remarks on this clonotype: A junction end diverges from the germline sequence, so it may reflect a read error. The CDR3 coding sequence is TGCACCAGCAGACGCGGGGGGGCAGATACGCAGTATTTT. Translated, it gives CTSRRGGADTQYF. V usage is TRBV5-1 and J usage is TRBJ2-3, with 9 bases lining up with TRBD2. Germline-derived CDR1 and CDR2 are SGHRS and YFSETQ. This CDR3 contains 13 residues. Full variable domain (outside the CDR3, taken from reference TRBV5-1 and TRBJ2-3): KAGVTQTPRYLIKTRGQQVTLSCSPISGHRSVSWYQQTPGQGLQFLFEYFSETQRNKGNFPGRFSGRQFSNSRSEMNVSTLELGDSALYLCTSRRGGADTQYFGPGTRLTVL.

This clonotype was seen more than once but under ten times. The gene calls are TRBV7-8 and TRBJ2-5; TRBD2 aligns across 7 bases. From germline, CDR1 is SGHVS and CDR2 FQNEAQ. The CDR3 extends over 17 amino acids. V was clipped by 3 bases and J by 3 bases; unmatched bases: 13. The CDR3 here is CASSFSRRRGLKETQYF. The CDR3 DNA sequence: TGTGCCAGCAGCTTTTCGCGCCGTAGGGGACTAAAAGAGACCCAGTACTTC.

In this sample, this clonotype turned up a few times. The CDR3 reads CASSPRDTLYEQYF. CDR3 nucleotide sequence: TGTGCCAGCAGCCCTCGGGACACCTTATACGAGCAGTACTTC. This chain uses TRBV21-1 with TRBJ2-4; the tabulated D call, TRBD1, remains unverified against the DNA. The DNA end lines up better with TRBJ2-7; the J call may be wrong. TRBV21-1 is deemed a pseudogene. This CDR3 region has 14 residues.

The V gene is TRBV7-9, the J gene TRBJ1-3; no clear D gene. Germline CDR1 and CDR2: SEHNR and FQNEAQ (reference sequence). Deletions cut 4 bases from V and 0 bases from J, with 7 bases between. The CDR3 length is 14 residues. For the CDR3, the DNA is TGTGCCAGCAGCTCTAGGCCCTCTGGAAACACCATATATTTT. Translation: CASSSRPSGNTIYF. Full variable domain (remainder filled in from reference TRBV7-9 and TRBJ1-3): DTGVSQNPRHKITKRGQNVTFRCDPISEHNRLYWYRQTLGQGPEFLTYFQNEAQLEKSRLLSDRFSAERPKGSFSTLEIQRTEQGDSAMYLCASSSRPSGNTIYFGEGSWLTVV.

This clonotype came up a few times. V and J are TRBV12-3 or TRBV12-4 and TRBJ1-5; the D gene is possibly TRBD1 (5 bases). The CDR3 contains 15 residues. Trimming removed 5 bases at V and 6 bases at J, with 17 bases between. CDR3 sequence (DNA): TGTGCCAGCAGTCCGGGGGGGTCTTACGGTCAGCCCCAGCATTTT. Translation gives CASSPGGSYGQPQHF.

The chain joins TRBV20-1 to TRBJ1-1, with a possible D match to TRBD1 (5 bases). The CDR3 length is 15 residues. Trimming pared 6 bases from V and 0 bases from J, leaving 17 bases between. CDR1 DFQATT and CDR2 SNEGSKA come from the germline V gene (reference sequence). CDR3 nucleotides: TGCAGTGCGTTAACCAGACAGTTCATGAACACTGAAGCTTTCTTT. Protein product: CSALTRQFMNTEAFF.

This clonotype was counted once. V is TRBV3-1 and J is TRBJ2-3; no reliable D call. The ends were cut back, 3 bases at V and 6 bases at J, with 7 bases in the middle. The CDR3 runs to 12 residues. Germline CDR1 reads LGHDT; CDR2 reads YNNKEL (reference sequence). The CDR3 region is CASSHARDTQYF. Written as DNA, the CDR3 is TGTGCCAGCAGCCACGCCAGGGATACGCAGTATTTT.

The rearrangement links TRBV5-6 to TRBJ2-4; D is possibly TRBD1 (6 bases). The tail of the sequence fits TRBJ2-7 better, so the J call may be wrong. There are 17 residues in the CDR3. The germline V gene has CDR1 SGHDT and CDR2 YYEEEE. The CDR3 loop reads CASSFSHWDGQGNEQYF. DNA of the CDR3: TGTGCCAGCAGCTTTTCACACTGGGACGGTCAGGGGAACGAGCAGTACTTC.

The chain carries TRBV10-3 and TRBJ1-2, with D maybe TRBD1 (6 bases). Germline V CDR1 and CDR2: ENHRY, SYGVKD. This CDR3 contains 15 residues. V gave up 5 bases and J gave up 4 bases, with 17 bases separating them. CDR3 DNA: TGTGCCATCAGTCCAGAATCAGGGGCTGTCTATGGCTACACCTTC. This codes for CAISPESGAVYGYTF.

The rearrangement joins TRBV4-2 to TRBJ2-7; 7 nucleotides line up with TRBD1. The CDR3 consists of 17 residues. V lost 2 bases to trimming and J lost 0 bases; unmatched junction nucleotides: 10. Per germline, CDR1 LGHNA and CDR2 YNFKEQ. The CDR3 bases are TGTGCCAGCAGCCAATACCCGCCGGGACAGACCTCCTACGAGCAGTACTTC. Encoded protein: CASSQYPPGQTSYEQYF.

Comments on this clonotype: Its ends do not fully match the called genes, so a read error is possible. This chain uses TRBV12-3 or TRBV12-4 with TRBJ2-1; D gene ambiguous. The CDR3 has 15 amino acids. The CDR3 loop is CVSSFPGEIYNEQFF. CDR3 nucleotide sequence: TGTGTCAGCAGTTTTCCAGGAGAAATTTACAATGAGCAGTTCTTC.

This clonotype was seen a handful of times. The rearrangement joins TRBV20-1 to TRBJ2-5, with no clear D. CDR1 and CDR2 from the germline V gene are DFQATT and SNEGSKA (reference sequence). The V and J ends lost 0 bases and 1 base respectively, with 9 bases between them. The CDR3 length is 14 residues. The CDR3 region has the DNA TGCAGTGCTAGAGATACCCGACTCCAAGAGACCCAGTACTTC. As protein: CSARDTRLQETQYF.

V is TRBV20-1 and J is TRBJ2-7; the match to TRBD1 covers 8 bases. Unmatched junction bases numbered 8, after V lost 4 bases and J lost 0 bases. CDR1 is DFQATT and CDR2 is SNEGSKA in the germline V gene (reference sequence). This CDR3 is 15 amino acids long. Here the CDR3 DNA reads TGCAGTGCTACCGGGACAGGATCTGGCTCCTACGAGCAGTACTTC. Translated, it gives CSATGTGSGSYEQYF.

The chain uses TRBV12-3 or TRBV12-4 and TRBJ2-3; TRBD2 matches at 14 bases. The V gene end was trimmed by 3 bases and the J gene end by 6 bases; junction bases not matched to a gene: 5. This CDR3 has 16 amino acids. In DNA, the CDR3 is TGTGCCAGCAGTTTTCCCGGGACTAGCGGGGGTGATACGCAGTATTTT. It codes for CASSFPGTSGGDTQYF.

This clonotype has a handful of counts. The chain has TRBV4-3 and TRBJ2-5, with 11 bases matching TRBD2. Trimming took 0 bases from V and 0 from J; bases not matched to a gene: 3. This CDR3 is built from 17 residues. Looked up from germline, CDR1 is LGHNA and CDR2 is YSLEER. This CDR3 is CASSQDRTSGYQETQYF. CDR3 DNA sequence: TGCGCCAGCAGCCAAGACAGGACTAGCGGGTACCAAGAGACCCAGTACTTC.